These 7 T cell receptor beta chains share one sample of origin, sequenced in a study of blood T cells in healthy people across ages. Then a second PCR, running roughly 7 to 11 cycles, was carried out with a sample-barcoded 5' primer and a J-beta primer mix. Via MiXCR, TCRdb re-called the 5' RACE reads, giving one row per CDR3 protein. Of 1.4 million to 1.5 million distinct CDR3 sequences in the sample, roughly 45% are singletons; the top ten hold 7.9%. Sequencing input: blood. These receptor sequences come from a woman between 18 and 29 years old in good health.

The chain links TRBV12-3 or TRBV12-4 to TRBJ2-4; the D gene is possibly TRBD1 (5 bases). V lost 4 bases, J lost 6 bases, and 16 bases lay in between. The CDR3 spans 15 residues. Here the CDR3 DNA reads TGTGCCAGCAGTTCCACGCAGGGTGAGGCAAACATTCAGTACTTC. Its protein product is CASSSTQGEANIQYF.

The CDR3, as DNA: TGTGCCACCCACCAGGGGGACAGCTCCTACGAGCAGTACTTC. Amino acid sequence: CATHQGDSSYEQYF. The chain links TRBV6-1 to TRBJ2-7, with 7 bases matching TRBD1. This CDR3 comprises 14 residues. Germline V CDR1 and CDR2: MNHNS, SASEGT. V lost 10 bases and J lost 0; bases outside the gene matches: 9.

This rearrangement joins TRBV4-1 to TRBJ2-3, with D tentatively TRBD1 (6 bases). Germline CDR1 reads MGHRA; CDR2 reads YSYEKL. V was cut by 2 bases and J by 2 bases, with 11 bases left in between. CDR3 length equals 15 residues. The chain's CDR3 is CASSQHGQYTDTQYF. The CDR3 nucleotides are TGCGCCAGCAGCCAACATGGACAGTACACAGATACGCAGTATTTT.

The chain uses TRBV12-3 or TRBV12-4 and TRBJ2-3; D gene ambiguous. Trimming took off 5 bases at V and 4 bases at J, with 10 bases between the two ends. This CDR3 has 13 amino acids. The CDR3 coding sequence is TGTGCCAGCAGTACCCCTAGGCCAGATACGCAGTATTTT. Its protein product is CASSTPRPDTQYF.

CDR3 amino acids: CASGPRTGMNTEAFF. The CDR3 region has the DNA TGTGCCAGCGGACCTCGGACAGGGATGAACACTGAAGCTTTCTTT. J is TRBJ1-1 and V is TRBV6-6; TRBD1 aligns across 8 bases. After removal of 8 bases from V and 0 bases from J, the junction contained 8 bases not matched to a gene. The CDR3 contains 15 residues. Germline values: CDR1 MNHNY, CDR2 SVGAGI (reference sequence).

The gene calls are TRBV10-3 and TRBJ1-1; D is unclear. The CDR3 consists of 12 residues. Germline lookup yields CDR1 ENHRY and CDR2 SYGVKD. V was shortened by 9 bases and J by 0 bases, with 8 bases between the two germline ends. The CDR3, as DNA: TGTGCCATACAAGGCATGAACACTGAAGCTTTCTTT. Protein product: CAIQGMNTEAFF.

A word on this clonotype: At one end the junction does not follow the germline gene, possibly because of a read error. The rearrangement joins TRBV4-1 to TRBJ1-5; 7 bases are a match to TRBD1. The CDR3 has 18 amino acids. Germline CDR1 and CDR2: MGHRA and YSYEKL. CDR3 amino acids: CAGSQVAGTERGNQPQHF. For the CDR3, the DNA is TGCGCCGGCAGCCAGGTCGCCGGGACAGAACGCGGCAATCAGCCCCAGCATTTT.